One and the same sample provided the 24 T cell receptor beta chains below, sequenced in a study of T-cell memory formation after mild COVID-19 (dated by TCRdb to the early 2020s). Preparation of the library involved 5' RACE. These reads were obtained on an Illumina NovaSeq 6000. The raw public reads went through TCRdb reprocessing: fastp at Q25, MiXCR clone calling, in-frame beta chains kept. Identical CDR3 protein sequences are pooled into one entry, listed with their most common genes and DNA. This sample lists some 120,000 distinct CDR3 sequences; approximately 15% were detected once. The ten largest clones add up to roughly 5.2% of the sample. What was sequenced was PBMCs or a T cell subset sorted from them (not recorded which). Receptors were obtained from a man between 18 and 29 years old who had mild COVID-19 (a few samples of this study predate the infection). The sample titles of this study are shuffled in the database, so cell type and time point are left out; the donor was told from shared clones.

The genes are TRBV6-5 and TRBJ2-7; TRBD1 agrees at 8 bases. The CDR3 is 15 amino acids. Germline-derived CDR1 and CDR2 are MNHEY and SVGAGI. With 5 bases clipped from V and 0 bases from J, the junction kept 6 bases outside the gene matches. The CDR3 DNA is TGTGCCAGCAGTCCCCGACAGGGGAACTCCTACGAGCAGTACTTC. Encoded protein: CASSPRQGNSYEQYF.

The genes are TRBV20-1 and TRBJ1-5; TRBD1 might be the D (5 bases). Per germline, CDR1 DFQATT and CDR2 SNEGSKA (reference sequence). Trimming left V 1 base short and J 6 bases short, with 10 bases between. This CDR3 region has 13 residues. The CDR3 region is CSARGQGGQPQHF. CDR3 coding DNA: TGCAGTGCTAGAGGCCAGGGAGGTCAGCCCCAGCATTTT.

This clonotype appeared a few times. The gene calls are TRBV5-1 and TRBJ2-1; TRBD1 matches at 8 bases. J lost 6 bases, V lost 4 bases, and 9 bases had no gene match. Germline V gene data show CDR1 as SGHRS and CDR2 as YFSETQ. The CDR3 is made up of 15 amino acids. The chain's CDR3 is CASSIGTGGLNEQFF. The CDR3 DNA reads TGCGCCAGCAGCATCGGGACAGGAGGACTCAATGAGCAGTTCTTC. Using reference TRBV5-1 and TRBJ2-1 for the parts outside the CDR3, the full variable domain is KAGVTQTPRYLIKTRGQQVTLSCSPISGHRSVSWYQQTPGQGLQFLFEYFSETQRNKGNFPGRFSGRQFSNSRSEMNVSTLELGDSALYLCASSIGTGGLNEQFFGPGTRLTVL.

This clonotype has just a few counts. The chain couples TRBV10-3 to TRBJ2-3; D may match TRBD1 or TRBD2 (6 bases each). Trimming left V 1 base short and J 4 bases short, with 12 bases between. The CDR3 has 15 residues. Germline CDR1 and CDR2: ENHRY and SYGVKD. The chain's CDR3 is CAISELEGVSDTQYF. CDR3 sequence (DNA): TGTGCCATCAGTGAGTTGGAGGGGGTTTCAGATACGCAGTATTTT.

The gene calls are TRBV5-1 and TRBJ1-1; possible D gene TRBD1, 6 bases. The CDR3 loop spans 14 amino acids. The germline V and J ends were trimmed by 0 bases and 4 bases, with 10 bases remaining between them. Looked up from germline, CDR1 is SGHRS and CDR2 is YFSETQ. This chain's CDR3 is CASSLASGATEAFF. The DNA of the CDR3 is TGCGCCAGCAGCTTGGCCTCGGGGGCCACTGAAGCTTTCTTT.

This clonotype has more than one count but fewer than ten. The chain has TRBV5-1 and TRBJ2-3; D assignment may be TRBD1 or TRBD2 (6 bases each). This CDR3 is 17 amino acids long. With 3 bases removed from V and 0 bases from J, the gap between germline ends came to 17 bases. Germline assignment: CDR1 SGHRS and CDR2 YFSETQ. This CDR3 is CASSSRPGASSTDTQYF. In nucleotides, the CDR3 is TGCGCCAGCAGCTCCCGCCCGGGGGCGAGTAGCACAGATACGCAGTATTTT.

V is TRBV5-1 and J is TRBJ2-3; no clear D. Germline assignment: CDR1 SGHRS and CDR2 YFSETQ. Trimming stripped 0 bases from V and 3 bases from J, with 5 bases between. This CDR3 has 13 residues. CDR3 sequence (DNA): TGCGCCAGCAGCTTGGGGTGGACAGATACGCAGTATTTT. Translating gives CASSLGWTDTQYF.

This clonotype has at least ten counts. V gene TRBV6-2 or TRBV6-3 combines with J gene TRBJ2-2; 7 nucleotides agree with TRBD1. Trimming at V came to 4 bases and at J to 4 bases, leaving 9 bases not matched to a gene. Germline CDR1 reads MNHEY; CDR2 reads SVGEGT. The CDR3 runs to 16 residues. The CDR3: CASSFKVGTATGELFF. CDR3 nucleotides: TGTGCCAGCAGTTTCAAAGTCGGGACAGCCACCGGGGAGCTGTTTTTT.

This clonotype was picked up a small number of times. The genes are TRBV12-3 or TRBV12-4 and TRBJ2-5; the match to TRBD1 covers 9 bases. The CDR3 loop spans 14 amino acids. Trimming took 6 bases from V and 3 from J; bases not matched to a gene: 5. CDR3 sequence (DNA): TGTGCCAGCAGCTTCGGGACAGGGAAAGAGACCCAGTACTTC. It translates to CASSFGTGKETQYF.

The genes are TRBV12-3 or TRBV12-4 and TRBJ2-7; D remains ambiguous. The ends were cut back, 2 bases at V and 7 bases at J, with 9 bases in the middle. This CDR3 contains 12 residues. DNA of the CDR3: TGTGCCAGCAGTTTATCTCCACAGGAGCAGTACTTC. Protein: CASSLSPQEQYF.

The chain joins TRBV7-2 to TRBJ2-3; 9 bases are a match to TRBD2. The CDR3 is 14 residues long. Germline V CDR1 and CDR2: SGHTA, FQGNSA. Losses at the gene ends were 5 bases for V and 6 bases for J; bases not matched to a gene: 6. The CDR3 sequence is CASSLSGGGDTQYF. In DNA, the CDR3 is TGTGCCAGCAGCCTTAGCGGGGGCGGGGATACGCAGTATTTT. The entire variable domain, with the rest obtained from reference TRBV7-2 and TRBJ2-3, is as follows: GAGVSQSPSNKVTEKGKDVELRCDPISGHTALYWYRQSLGQGLEFLIYFQGNSAPDKSGLPSDRFSAERTGGSVSTLTIQRTQQEDSAVYLCASSLSGGGDTQYFGPGTRLTVL.

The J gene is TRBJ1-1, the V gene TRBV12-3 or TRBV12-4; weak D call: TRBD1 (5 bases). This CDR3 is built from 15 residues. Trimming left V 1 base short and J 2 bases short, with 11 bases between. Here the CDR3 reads CASSLGGTLNTEAFF. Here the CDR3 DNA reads TGTGCCAGCAGTTTAGGGGGGACCCTCAACACTGAAGCTTTCTTT.

The CDR3 protein is CASSLRQSGELFF. The CDR3 bases are TGTGCCAGCAGCTTACGACAGTCCGGGGAGCTGTTTTTT. The chain carries TRBV7-3 and TRBJ2-2; the D gene is possibly TRBD1 (5 bases). Germline CDR1 reads SGHTA; CDR2 reads FQGTGA. The CDR3 contains 13 residues. V gave up 2 bases and J gave up 6 bases, with 7 bases separating them. The whole variable domain, filled in from reference TRBV7-3 and TRBJ2-2, reads GAGVSQTPSNKVTEKGKYVELRCDPISGHTALYWYRQSLGQGPEFLIYFQGTGAADDSGLPNDRFFAVRPEGSVSTLKIQRTERGDSAVYLCASSLRQSGELFFGEGSRLTVL.

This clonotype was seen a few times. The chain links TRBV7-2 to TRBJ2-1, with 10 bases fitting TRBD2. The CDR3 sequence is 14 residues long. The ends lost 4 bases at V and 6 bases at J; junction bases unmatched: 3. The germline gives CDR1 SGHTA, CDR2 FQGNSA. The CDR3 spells CASSSTSGANEQFF. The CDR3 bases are TGTGCCAGCAGCTCTACTAGCGGGGCCAATGAGCAGTTCTTC.

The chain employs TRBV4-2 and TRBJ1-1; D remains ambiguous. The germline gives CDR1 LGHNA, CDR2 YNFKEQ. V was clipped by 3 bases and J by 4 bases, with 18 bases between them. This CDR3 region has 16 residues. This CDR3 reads CASSQAAIPLPTEAFF. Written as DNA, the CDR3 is TGTGCCAGCAGCCAGGCAGCAATACCGCTCCCCACTGAAGCTTTCTTT.

The CDR3 here is CASSFPGAREQYF. The CDR3 DNA is TGTGCCAGCAGTTTCCCAGGCGCGCGTGAGCAGTACTTC. The chain joins TRBV28 to TRBJ2-7; no reliable D call. The V gene's germline CDR1 is MDHEN and CDR2 SYDVKM. V dropped 3 bases and J dropped 7 bases, with 13 bases sitting between them. The CDR3 runs to 13 residues.

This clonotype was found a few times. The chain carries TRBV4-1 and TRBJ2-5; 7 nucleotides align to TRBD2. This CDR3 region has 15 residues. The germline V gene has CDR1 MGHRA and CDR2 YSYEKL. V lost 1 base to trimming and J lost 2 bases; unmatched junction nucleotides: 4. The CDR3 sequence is CASSQGGSVQETQYF. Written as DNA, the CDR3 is TGCGCCAGCAGCCAAGGCGGGAGTGTACAAGAGACCCAGTACTTC.

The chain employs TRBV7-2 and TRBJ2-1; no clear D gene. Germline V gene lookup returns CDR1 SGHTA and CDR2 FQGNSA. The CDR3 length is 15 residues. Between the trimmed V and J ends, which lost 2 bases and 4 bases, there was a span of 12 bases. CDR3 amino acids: CASSLSPRRYNEQFF. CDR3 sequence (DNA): TGTGCCAGCAGCTTATCGCCGCGACGTTACAATGAGCAGTTCTTC.

For the CDR3, the DNA is TGCAGTGCTAGAAGGTCCCTCACAGGGGAGAATTCACCCCTCCACTTT. Encoded protein: CSARRSLTGENSPLHF. J is TRBJ1-6 and V is TRBV20-1, with 7 bases lining up with TRBD1. Looked up from germline, CDR1 is DFQATT and CDR2 is SNEGSKA (reference sequence). V shed 2 bases and J 7 bases; nucleotides not matched to a gene: 11. The CDR3 spans 16 residues.

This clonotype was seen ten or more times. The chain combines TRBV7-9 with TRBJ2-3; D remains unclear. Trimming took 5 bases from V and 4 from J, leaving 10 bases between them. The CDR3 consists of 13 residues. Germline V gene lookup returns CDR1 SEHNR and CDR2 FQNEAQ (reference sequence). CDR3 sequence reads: CASSPLGADTQYF. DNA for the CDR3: TGTGCCAGCAGCCCCCTTGGGGCAGATACGCAGTATTTT.

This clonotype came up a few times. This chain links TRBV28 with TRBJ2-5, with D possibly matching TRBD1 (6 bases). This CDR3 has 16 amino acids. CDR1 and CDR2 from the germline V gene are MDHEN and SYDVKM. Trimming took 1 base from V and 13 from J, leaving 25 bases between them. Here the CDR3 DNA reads TGTGCCAGCAGTTTATCCGACGCCGGGACACCAAGGGTCCGGTACTTC. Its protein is CASSLSDAGTPRVRYF.

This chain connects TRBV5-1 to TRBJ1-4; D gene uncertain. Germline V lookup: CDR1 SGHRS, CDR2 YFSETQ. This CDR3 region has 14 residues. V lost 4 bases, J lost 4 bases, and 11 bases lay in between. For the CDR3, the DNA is TGCGCCAGCAGCAGTGGACGGAATAATGAAAAACTGTTTTTT. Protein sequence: CASSSGRNNEKLFF.

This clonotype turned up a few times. The CDR3 DNA sequence: TGCGCCAGCACGGTCCCGGGAGGCTCAGATACGCAGTATTTT. Its translation is CASTVPGGSDTQYF. This rearrangement joins TRBV4-1 to TRBJ2-3; 7 nucleotides align to TRBD2. The V gene's germline CDR1 is MGHRA and CDR2 YSYEKL. The CDR3 is 14 amino acids. The trim removed 7 bases at V and 4 bases at J, leaving 8 bases unmatched.

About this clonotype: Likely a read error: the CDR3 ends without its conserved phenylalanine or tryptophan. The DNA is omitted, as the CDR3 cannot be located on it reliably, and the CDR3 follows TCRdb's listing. CDR3 region: CASSPTTEGHN. V is TRBV21-1 and J is TRBJ2-5; the D call TRBD1 from the table was never checked on the DNA. TRBV21-1 is flagged as a pseudogene. The CDR3 numbers 11 amino acids, ends counted.